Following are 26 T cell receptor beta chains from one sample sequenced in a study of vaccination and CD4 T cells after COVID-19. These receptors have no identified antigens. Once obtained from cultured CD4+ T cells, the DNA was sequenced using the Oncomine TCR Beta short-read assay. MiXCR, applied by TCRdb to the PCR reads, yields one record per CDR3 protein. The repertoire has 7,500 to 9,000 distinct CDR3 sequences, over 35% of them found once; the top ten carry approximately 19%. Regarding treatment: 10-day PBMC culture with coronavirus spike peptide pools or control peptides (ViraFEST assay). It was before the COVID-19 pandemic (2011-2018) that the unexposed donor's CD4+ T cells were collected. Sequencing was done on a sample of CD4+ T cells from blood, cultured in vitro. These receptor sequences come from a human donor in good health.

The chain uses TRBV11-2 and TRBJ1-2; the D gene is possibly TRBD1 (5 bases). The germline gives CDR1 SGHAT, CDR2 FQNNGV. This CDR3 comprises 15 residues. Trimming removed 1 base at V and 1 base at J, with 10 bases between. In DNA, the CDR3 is TGTGCCAGCAGCTTAGGACAGAACCTTAACTATGGCTACACCTTC. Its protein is CASSLGQNLNYGYTF.

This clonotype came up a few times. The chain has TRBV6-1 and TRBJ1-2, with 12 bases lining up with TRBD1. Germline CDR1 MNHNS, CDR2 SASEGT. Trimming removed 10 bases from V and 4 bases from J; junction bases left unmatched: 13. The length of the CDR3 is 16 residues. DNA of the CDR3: TGTGCCACCCGAGGGCGGGACAGGGGGCGCGTCTATGGCTACACCTTC. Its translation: CATRGRDRGRVYGYTF.

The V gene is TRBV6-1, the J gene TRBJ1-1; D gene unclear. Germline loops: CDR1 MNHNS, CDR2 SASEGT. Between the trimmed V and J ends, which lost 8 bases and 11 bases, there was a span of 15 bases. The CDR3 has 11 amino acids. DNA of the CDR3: TGTGCCAGCGGACTAGTTGGGGTCGCTTTCTTT. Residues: CASGLVGVAFF.

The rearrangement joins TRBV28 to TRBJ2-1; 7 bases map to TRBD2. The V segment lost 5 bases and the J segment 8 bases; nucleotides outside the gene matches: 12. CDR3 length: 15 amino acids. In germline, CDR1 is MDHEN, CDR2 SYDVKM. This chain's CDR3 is CASSATSLGVDEQFF. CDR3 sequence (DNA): TGTGCCAGCAGTGCGACTAGCCTAGGTGTGGATGAGCAGTTCTTC.

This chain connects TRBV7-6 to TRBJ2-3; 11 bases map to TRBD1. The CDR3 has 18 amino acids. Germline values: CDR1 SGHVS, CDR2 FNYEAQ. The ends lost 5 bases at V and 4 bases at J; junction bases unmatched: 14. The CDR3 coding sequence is TGTGCCAGCAGCCTACTCCGACCCGGGACAGGGGGTTCAGATACGCAGTATTTT. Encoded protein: CASSLLRPGTGGSDTQYF. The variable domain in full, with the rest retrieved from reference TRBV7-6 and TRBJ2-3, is GAGVSQSPRYKVTKRGQDVALRCDPISGHVSLYWYRQALGQGPEFLTYFNYEAQQDKSGLPNDRFSAERPEGSISTLTIQRTEQRDSAMYRCASSLLRPGTGGSDTQYFGPGTRLTVL.

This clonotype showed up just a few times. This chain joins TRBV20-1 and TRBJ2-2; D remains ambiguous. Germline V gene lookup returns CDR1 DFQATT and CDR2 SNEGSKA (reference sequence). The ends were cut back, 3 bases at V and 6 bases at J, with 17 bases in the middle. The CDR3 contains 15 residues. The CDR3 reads CSASDTQKFAGELFF. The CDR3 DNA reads TGCAGTGCTAGTGACACGCAGAAATTCGCCGGGGAGCTGTTTTTT.

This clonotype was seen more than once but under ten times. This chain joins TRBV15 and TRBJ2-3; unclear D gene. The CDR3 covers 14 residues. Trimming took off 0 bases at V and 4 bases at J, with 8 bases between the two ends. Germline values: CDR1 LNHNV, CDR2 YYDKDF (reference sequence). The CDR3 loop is CATSRELPPDTQYF. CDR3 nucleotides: TGTGCCACCAGCAGAGAATTACCCCCAGATACGCAGTATTTT. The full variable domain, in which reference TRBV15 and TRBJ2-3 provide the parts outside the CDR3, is DAMVIQNPRYQVTQFGKPVTLSCSQTLNHNVMYWYQQKSSQAPKLLFHYYDKDFNNEADTPDNFQSRRPNTSFCFLDIRSPGLGDTAMYLCATSRELPPDTQYFGPGTRLTVL.

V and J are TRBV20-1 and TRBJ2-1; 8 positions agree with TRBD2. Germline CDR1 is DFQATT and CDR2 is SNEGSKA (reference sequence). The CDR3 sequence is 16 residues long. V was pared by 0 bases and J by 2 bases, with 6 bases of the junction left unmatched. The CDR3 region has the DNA TGCAGTGCTAGAGATTTTCTGCGGGGGGCCTACAATGAGCAGTTCTTC. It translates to CSARDFLRGAYNEQFF.

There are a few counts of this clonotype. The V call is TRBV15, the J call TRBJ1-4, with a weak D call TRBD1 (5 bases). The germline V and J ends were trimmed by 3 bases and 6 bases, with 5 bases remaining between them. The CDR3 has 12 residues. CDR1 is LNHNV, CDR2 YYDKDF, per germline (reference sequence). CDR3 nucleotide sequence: TGTGCCACCAGCAGGACAGATGAAAAACTGTTTTTT. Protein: CATSRTDEKLFF.

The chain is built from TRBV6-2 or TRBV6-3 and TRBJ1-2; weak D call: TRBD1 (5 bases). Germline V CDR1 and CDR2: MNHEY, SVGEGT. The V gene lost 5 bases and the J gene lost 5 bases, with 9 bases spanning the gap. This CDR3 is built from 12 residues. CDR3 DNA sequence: TGTGCCAGCAGTGACAGTGTGTATGGCTACACCTTC. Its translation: CASSDSVYGYTF.

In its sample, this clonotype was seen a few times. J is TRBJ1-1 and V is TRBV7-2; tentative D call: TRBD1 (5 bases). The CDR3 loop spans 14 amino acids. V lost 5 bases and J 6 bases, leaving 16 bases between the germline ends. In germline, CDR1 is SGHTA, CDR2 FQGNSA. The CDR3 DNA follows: TGTGCCAGCAGCCAGAGATCAGGGTCTTCTGAAGCTTTCTTT. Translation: CASSQRSGSSEAFF.

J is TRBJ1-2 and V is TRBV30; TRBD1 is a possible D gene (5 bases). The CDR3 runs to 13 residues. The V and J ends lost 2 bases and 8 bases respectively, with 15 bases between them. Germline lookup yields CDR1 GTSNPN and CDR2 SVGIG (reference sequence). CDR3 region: CAWSWGTGGGYTF. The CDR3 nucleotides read TGTGCCTGGAGTTGGGGAACGGGGGGAGGCTACACCTTC.

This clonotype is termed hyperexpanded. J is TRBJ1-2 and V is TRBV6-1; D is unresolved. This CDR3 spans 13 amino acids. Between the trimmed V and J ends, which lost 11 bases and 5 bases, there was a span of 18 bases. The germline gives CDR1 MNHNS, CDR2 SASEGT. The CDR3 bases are TGTGCCGCGGCAGCCCTAGGGTTATATGGCTACACCTTC. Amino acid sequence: CAAAALGLYGYTF.

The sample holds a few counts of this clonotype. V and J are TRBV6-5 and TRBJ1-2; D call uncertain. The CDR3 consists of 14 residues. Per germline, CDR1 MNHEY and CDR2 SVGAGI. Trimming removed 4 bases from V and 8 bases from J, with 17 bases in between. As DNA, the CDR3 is TGTGCCAGCAGTTTCATCGACCGCACGGTGGGCTACACCTTC. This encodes CASSFIDRTVGYTF.

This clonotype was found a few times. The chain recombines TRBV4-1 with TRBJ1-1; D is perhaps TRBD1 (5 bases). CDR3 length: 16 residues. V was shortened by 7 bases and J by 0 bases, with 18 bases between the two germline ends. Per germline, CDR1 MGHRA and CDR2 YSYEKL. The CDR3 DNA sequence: TGCGCCAGCACCCTTATCGCGGGGGGGTTGAACACTGAAGCTTTCTTT. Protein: CASTLIAGGLNTEAFF.

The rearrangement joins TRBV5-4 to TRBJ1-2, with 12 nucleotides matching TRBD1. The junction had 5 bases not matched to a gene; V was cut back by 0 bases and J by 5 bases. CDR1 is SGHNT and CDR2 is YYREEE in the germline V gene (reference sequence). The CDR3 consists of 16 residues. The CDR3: CASSLEGTGGWYGYTF. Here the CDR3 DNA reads TGTGCCAGCAGCTTGGAGGGGACAGGGGGCTGGTATGGCTACACCTTC. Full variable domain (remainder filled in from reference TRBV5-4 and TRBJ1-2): ETGVTQSPTHLIKTRGQQVTLRCSSQSGHNTVSWYQQALGQGPQFIFQYYREEENGRGNFPPRFSGLQFPNYSSELNVNALELDDSALYLCASSLEGTGGWYGYTFGSGTRLTVV.

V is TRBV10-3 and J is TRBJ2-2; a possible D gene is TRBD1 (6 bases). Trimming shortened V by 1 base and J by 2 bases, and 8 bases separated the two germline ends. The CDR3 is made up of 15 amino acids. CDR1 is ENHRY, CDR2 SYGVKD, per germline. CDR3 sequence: CAISELTGNTGELFF. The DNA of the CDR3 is TGTGCCATCAGTGAGTTGACAGGCAACACCGGGGAGCTGTTTTTT.

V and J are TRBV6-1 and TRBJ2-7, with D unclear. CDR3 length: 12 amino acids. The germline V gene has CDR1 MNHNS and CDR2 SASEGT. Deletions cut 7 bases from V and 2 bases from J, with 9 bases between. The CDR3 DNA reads TGTGCCAGCAAAGACGTAGCCTACGAGCAGTACTTC. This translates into CASKDVAYEQYF.

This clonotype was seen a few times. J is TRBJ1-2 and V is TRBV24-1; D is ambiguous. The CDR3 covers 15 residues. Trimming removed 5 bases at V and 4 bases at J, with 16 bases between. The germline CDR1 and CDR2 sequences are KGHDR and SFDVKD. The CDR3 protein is CATSGSAEASYGYTF. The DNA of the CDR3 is TGTGCCACCAGTGGATCGGCAGAGGCTTCCTATGGCTACACCTTC.

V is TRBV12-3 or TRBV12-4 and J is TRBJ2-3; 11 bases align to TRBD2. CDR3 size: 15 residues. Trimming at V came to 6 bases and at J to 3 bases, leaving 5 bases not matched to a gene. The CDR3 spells CASRSSGRATDTQYF. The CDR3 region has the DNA TGTGCCAGCAGAAGTAGCGGGAGGGCAACAGATACGCAGTATTTT.

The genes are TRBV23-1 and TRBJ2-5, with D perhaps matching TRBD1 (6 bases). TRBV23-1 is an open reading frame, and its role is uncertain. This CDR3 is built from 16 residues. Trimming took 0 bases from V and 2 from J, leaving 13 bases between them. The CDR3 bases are TGCGCCAGCAGTCAATCGCCGTTGACAGGACAAGAGACCCAGTACTTC. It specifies CASSQSPLTGQETQYF.

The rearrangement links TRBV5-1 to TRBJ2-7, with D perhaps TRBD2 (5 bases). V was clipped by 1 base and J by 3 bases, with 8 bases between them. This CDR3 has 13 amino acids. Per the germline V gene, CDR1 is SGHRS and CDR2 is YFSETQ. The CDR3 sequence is CASSLNGVYEQYF. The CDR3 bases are TGCGCCAGCAGCTTGAACGGGGTCTACGAGCAGTACTTC.

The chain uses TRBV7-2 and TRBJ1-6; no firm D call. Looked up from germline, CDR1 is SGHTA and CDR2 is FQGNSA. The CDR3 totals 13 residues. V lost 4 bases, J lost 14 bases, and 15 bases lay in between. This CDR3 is CASSYKREGTLHF. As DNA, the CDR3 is TGTGCCAGCAGCTACAAGCGGGAGGGCACCCTCCACTTT.

This chain's CDR3 is CASRLAGGLTDTQYF. The CDR3 nucleotides read TGCGCCAGCCGACTAGCGGGGGGCCTCACAGATACGCAGTATTTT. The chain joins TRBV5-1 to TRBJ2-3, with TRBD2 matching over 13 bases. Germline lookup yields CDR1 SGHRS and CDR2 YFSETQ. Losses at the gene ends were 7 bases for V and 2 bases for J; bases not matched to a gene: 4. The CDR3 has 15 residues.

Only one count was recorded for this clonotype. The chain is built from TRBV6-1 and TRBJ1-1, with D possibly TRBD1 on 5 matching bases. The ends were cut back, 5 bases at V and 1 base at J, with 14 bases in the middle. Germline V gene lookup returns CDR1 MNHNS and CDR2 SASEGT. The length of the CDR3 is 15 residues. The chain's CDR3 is CASSPSGGGNTEAFF. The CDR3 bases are TGTGCCAGCAGTCCCTCGGGGGGGGGGAACACTGAAGCTTTCTTT.

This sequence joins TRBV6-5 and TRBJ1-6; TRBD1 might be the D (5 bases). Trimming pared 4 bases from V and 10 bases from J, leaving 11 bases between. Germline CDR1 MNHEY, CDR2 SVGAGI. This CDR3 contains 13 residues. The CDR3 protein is CASSLTVTSPLHF. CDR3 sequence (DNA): TGTGCCAGCAGTTTGACAGTGACCTCACCCCTCCACTTT.